This T cell receptor beta chain stems from a study of CD8+ T cells in alopecia areata. Study details: Treated patients were scored for severity by percent of scalp affected.

Trimming took 4 bases from V and 4 from J, leaving 20 bases between them. Germline V lookup: CDR1 SGHNT, CDR2 YYREEE (reference sequence). This CDR3 spans 16 amino acids. The study, taken as a whole, reports: Administration of tofacitinib significantly diminished scalp clonality and expanded CD8+ clones within the top 100. Many expanded lesional clones persisted in scalp and blood during tofacitinib.

On this clone itself: The antigen remains undetermined.

This sample's treatment: oral pan-JAK inhibitor, 5-10 mg twice daily. Reverse transcription of extracted RNA yielded cDNA, which provided the sequencing template. Measured with immunoSEQ multiplex PCR; TCRdb has only the in-frame clones, and not every one. The table records around 270,000 clones, roughly 60% of them present only once. This receptor was identified in a human donor with alopecia areata. Sequenced material: CD4+ T cells sorted from blood, taken at week 24, from a patient treated with tofacitinib. This chain uses TRBV5-4 with TRBJ1-2; no clear D gene. CDR3 residues: CASSRNRAEGAYGYTF. CDR3 nucleotide sequence: TGTGCCAGCAGCCGTAATAGAGCCGAGGGCGCCTATGGCTACACCTTC. The full variable domain, rest sourced from reference TRBV5-4 and TRBJ1-2, is ETGVTQSPTHLIKTRGQQVTLRCSSQSGHNTVSWYQQALGQGPQFIFQYYREEENGRGNFPPRFSGLQFPNYSSELNVNALELDDSALYLCASSRNRAEGAYGYTFGSGTRLTVV.